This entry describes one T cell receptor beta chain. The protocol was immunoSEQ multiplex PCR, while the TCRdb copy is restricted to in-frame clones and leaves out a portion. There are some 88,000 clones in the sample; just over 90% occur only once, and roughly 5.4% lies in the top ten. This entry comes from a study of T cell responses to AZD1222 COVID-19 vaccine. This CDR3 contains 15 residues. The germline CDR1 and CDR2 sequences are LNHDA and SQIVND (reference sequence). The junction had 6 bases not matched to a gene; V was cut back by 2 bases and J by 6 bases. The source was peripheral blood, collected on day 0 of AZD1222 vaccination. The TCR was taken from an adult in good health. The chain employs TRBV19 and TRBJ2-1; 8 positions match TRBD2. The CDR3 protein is CASSISSGKSNEQFF. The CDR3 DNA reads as TGTGCCAGTAGTATAAGTAGCGGGAAGAGCAATGAGCAGTTCTTC.